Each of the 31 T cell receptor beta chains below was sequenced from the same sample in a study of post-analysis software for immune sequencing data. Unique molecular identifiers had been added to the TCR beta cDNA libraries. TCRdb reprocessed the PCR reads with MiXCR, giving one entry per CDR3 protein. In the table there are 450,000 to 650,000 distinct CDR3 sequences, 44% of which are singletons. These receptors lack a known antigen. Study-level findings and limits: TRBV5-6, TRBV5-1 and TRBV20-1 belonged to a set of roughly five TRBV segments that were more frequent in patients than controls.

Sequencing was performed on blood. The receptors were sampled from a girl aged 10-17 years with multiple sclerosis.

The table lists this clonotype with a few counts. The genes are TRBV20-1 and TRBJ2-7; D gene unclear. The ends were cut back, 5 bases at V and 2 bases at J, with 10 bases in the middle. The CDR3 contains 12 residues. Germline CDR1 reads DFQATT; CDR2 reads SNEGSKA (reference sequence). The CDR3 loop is CSALRSTYEQYF. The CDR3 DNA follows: TGCAGTGCTTTACGGTCCACCTACGAGCAGTACTTC.

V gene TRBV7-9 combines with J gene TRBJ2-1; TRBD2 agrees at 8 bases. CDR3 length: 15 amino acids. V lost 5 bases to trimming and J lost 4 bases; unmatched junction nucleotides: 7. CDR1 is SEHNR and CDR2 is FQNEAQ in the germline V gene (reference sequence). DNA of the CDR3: TGTGCCAGCAGCCCGCGGGGGGCTGTTTACAATGAGCAGTTCTTC. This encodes CASSPRGAVYNEQFF.

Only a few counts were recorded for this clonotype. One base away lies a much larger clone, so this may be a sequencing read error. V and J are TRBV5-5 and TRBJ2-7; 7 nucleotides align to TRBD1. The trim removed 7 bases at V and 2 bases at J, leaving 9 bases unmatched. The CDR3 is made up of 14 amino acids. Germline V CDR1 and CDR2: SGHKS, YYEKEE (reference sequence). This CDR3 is CASGRQGAAYEQYF. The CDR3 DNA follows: TGTGCCAGCGGCCGACAGGGAGCCGCCTACGAGCAGTACTTC.

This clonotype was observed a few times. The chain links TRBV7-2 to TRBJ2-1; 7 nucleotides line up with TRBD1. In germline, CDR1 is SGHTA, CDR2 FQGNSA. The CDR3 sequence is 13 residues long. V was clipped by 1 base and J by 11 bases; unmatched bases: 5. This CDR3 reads CASSLGGTAKQFF. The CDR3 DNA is TGTGCCAGCAGCTTAGGGGGGACAGCAAAGCAGTTCTTC.

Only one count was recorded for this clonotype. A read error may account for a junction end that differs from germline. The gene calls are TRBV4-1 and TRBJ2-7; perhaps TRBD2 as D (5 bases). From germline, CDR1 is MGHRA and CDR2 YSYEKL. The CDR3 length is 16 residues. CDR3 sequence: CAGSQDLAGSSYEQYF. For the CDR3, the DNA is TGCGCCGGCAGCCAAGATCTCGCGGGTTCGAGCTACGAGCAGTACTTC.

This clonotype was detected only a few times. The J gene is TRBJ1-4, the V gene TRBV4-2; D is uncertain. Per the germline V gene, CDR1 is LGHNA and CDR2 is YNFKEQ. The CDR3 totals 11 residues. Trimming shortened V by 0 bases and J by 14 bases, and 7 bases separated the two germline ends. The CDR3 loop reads CASSQEETLFF. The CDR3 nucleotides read TGTGCCAGCAGCCAAGAGGAGACTCTGTTTTTT.

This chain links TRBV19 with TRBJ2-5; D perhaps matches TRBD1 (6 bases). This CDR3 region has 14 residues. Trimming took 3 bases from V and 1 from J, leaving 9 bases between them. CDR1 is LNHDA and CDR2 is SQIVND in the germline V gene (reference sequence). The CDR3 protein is CASSMGHLQETQYF. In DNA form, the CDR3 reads TGTGCCAGTAGTATGGGACACCTCCAAGAGACCCAGTACTTC.

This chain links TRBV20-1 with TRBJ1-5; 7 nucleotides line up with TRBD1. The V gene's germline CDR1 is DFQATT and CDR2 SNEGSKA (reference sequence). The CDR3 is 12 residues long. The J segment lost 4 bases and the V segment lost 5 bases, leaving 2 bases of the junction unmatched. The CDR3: CSASQGNQPQHF. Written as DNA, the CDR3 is TGCAGTGCTTCACAGGGGAATCAGCCCCAGCATTTT.

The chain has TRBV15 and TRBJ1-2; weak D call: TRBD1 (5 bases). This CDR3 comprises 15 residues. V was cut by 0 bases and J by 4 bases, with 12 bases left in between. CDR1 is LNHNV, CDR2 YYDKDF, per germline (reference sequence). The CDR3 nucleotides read TGTGCCACCAGCAGAGAACCCCGGGGCACCTATGGCTACACCTTC. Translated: CATSREPRGTYGYTF.

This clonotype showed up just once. CDR3 sequence: CASSLVIADTQYF. The CDR3 DNA reads as TGTGCCAGCAGCTTGGTCATAGCAGATACGCAGTATTTT. The chain employs TRBV7-8 and TRBJ2-3; D gene ambiguous. Trimming pared 3 bases from V and 4 bases from J, leaving 8 bases between. Germline values: CDR1 SGHVS, CDR2 FQNEAQ. This CDR3 is built from 13 residues.

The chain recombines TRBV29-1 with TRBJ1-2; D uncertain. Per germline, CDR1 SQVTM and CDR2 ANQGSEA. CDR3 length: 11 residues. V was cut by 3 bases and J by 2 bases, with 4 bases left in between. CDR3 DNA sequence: TGCAGCGTTGAGGAGAACTATGGCTACACCTTC. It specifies CSVEENYGYTF.

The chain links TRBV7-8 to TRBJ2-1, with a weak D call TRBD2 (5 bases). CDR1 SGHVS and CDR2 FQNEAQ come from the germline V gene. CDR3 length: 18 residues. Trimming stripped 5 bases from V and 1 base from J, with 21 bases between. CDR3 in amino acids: CASSLRGAGLGSYNEQFF. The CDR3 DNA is TGTGCCAGCAGCCTCCGGGGAGCAGGTCTTGGGTCCTACAATGAGCAGTTCTTC.

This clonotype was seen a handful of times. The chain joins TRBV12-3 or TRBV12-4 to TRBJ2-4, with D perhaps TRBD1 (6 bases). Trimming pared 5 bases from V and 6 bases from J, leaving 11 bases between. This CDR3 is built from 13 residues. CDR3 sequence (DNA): TGTGCCAGCAGTCCCGACAGGACAAACATTCAGTACTTC. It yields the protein CASSPDRTNIQYF.

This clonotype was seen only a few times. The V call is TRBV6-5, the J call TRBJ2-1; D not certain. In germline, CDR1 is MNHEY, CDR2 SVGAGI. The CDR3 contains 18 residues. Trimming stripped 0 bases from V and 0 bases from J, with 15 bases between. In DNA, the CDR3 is TGTGCCAGCAGTTACTCGAATAGCATACCCTTCTCCTACAATGAGCAGTTCTTC. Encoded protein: CASSYSNSIPFSYNEQFF.

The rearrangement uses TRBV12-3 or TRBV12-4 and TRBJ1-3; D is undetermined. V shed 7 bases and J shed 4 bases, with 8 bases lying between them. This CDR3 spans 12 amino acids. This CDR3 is CASKPGGNTIYF. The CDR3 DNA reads TGTGCCAGCAAACCGGGGGGAAACACCATATATTTT.

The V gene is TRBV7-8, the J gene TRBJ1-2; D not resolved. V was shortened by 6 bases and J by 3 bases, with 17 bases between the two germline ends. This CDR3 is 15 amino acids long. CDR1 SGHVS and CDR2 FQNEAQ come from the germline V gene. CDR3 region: CASSPGVLADYGYTF. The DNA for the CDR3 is TGTGCCAGCAGTCCCGGGGTCCTAGCCGACTATGGCTACACCTTC.

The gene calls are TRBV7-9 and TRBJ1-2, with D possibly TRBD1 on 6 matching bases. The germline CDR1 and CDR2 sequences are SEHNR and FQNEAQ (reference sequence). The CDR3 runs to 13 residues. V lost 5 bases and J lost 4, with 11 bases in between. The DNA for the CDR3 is TGTGCCAGCAGCGCACAGGGTATCTATGGCTACACCTTC. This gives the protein CASSAQGIYGYTF.

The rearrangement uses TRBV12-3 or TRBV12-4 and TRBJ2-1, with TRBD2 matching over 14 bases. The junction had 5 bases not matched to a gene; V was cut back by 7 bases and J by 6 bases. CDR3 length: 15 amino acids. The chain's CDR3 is CASTTGLAGVNEQFF. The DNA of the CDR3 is TGTGCCAGCACCACGGGACTAGCGGGAGTCAATGAGCAGTTCTTC.

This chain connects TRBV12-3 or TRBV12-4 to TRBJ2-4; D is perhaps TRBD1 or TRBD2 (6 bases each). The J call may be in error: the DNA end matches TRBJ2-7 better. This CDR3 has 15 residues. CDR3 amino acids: CASSLSGQGTYEQYF. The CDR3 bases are TGTGCCAGCAGTCTTAGCGGCCAGGGGACCTACGAGCAGTACTTC.

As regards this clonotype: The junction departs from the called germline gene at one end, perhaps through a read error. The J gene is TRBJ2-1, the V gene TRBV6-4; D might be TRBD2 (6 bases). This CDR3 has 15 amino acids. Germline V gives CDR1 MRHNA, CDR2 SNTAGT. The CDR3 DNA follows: TGTGCCAGCAGTGGCGGGGCGGGATCCTACGATGAGCAGTTCTTC. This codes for CASSGGAGSYDEQFF.

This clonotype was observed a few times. The chain's CDR3 is CASSGKGGRIEKLFF. The CDR3 DNA reads as TGTGCCAGCAGCGGAAAGGGGGGACGCATCGAAAAACTGTTTTTT. The chain couples TRBV3-1 to TRBJ1-4; D is perhaps TRBD1 (6 bases). The V gene lost 5 bases and the J gene lost 8 bases, with 18 bases spanning the gap. CDR1 is LGHDT and CDR2 is YNNKEL in the germline V gene (reference sequence). The CDR3 has 15 amino acids.

CDR3 in amino acids: CSVVGLQDEAFF. The CDR3 DNA reads TGCAGCGTTGTAGGGTTACAGGATGAAGCTTTCTTT. This chain links TRBV29-1 with TRBJ1-1; D is possibly TRBD1 (5 bases). Germline V lookup: CDR1 SQVTM, CDR2 ANQGSEA. Deletions cut 4 bases from V and 7 bases from J, with 13 bases between. The CDR3 extends over 12 amino acids.

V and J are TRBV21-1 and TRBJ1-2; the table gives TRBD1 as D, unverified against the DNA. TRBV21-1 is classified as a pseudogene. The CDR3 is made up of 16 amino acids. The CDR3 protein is CASSTGTDPEICGYTF. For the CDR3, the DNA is TGTGCCAGCAGCACGGGGACAGACCCGGAGATCTGTGGCTACACCTTC.

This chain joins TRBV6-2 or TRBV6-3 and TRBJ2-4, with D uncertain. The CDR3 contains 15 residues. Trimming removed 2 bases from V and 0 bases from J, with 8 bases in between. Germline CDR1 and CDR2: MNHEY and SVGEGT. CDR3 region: CASSYRQRAKNIQYF. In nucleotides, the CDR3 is TGTGCCAGCAGTTACCGCCAGAGAGCCAAAAACATTCAGTACTTC.

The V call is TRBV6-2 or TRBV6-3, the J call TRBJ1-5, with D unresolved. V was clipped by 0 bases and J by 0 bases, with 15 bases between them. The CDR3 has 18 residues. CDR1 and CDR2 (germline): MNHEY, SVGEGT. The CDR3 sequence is CASSYSVLARNSNQPQHF. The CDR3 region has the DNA TGTGCCAGCAGTTACTCCGTCCTGGCTAGGAATAGCAATCAGCCCCAGCATTTT.

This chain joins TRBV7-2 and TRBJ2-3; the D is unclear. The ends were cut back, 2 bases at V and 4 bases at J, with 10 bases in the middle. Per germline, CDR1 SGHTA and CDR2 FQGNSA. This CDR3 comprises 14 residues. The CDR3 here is CASSLLFGPDTQYF. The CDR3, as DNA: TGTGCCAGCAGCTTACTCTTCGGACCAGATACGCAGTATTTT.

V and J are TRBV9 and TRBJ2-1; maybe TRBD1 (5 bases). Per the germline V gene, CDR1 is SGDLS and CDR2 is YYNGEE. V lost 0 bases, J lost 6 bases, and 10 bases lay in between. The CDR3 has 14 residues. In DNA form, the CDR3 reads TGTGCCAGCAGCGTAGGACAGCGCCCCAATGAGCAGTTCTTC. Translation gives CASSVGQRPNEQFF.

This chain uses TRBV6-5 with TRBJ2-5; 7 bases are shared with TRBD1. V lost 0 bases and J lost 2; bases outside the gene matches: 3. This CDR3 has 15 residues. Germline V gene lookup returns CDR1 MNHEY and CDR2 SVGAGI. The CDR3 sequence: CASSYSTTGQETQYF. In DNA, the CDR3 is TGTGCCAGCAGTTACTCGACGACAGGGCAAGAGACCCAGTACTTC.

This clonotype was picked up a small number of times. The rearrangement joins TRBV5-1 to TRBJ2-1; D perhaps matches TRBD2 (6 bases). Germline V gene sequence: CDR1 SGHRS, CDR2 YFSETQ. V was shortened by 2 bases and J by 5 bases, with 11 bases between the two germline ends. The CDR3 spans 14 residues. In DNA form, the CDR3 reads TGCGCCAGCAGCTTTAGCGGCCCAAACAATGAGCAGTTCTTC. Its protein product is CASSFSGPNNEQFF. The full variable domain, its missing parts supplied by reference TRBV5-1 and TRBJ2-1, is KAGVTQTPRYLIKTRGQQVTLSCSPISGHRSVSWYQQTPGQGLQFLFEYFSETQRNKGNFPGRFSGRQFSNSRSEMNVSTLELGDSALYLCASSFSGPNNEQFFGPGTRLTVL.

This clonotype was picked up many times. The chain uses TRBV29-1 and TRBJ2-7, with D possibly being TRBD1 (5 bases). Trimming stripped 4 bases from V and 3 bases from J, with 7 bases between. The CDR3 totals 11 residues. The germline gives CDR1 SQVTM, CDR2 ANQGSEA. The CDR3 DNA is TGCAGCGTTGCCAGGGACTACGAGCAGTACTTC. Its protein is CSVARDYEQYF.

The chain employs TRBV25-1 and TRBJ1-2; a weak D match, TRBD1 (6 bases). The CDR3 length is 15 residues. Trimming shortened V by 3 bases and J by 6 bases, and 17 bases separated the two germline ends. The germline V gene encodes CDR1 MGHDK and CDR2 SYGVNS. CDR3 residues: CASSDRGAHRDGYTF. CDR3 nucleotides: TGTGCCAGCAGTGACAGGGGAGCCCATAGGGATGGCTACACCTTC.